This passage covers 21 T cell receptor beta chains from one sample sequenced in a study of cytomegalovirus exposure and HLA in healthy donors. PCR primers comprised 60 Vbeta and 13 Jbeta primers. Clones were sequenced by immunoSEQ multiplex PCR, and TCRdb holds only the in-frame ones, with some missing. Recorded here are roughly 200,000 clones; the top ten clones represent roughly 1.1%. Material for sequencing was PBMCs. The origin of the receptors is a girl aged 2-10 years in good health and CMV-seropositive.

The V gene is TRBV6-1, the J gene TRBJ2-1; no clear D. The length of the CDR3 is 15 residues. CDR1 MNHNS and CDR2 SASEGT come from the germline V gene. V was clipped by 7 bases and J by 1 base, with 14 bases between them. The CDR3 DNA follows: TGTGCCAGCACTCGAGAGGTCCGGTCCTACAATGAGCAGTTCTTC. Protein product: CASTREVRSYNEQFF.

V gene TRBV6-4 combines with J gene TRBJ2-1, with 14 bases fitting TRBD2. The germline CDR1 and CDR2 sequences are MRHNA and SNTAGT. The CDR3 runs to 16 residues. Trimming at V came to 4 bases and at J to 9 bases, leaving 8 bases not matched to a gene. CDR3 DNA: TGTGCCAGCAGTGCCGGGACTAGCGGGAGACGAAGTGAGCAGTTCTTC. This sequence encodes CASSAGTSGRRSEQFF.

The chain combines TRBV5-1 with TRBJ1-1; TRBD1 matches 10 bases. The CDR3 extends over 15 amino acids. Germline CDR1 SGHRS, CDR2 YFSETQ. V gave up 0 bases and J gave up 1 base; unmatched junction bases: 0. CDR3 bases: TGCGCCAGCAGCTTGGGGGACAGGGGGAACACTGAAGCTTTCTTT. This gives the protein CASSLGDRGNTEAFF. The full variable domain, completed using reference TRBV5-1 and TRBJ1-1, is KAGVTQTPRYLIKTRGQQVTLSCSPISGHRSVSWYQQTPGQGLQFLFEYFSETQRNKGNFPGRFSGRQFSNSRSEMNVSTLELGDSALYLCASSLGDRGNTEAFFGQGTRLTVV.

Worth noting for this clone: The junction does not match germline at one end; this may be a read error. The chain is built from TRBV7-7 and TRBJ2-7; 9 positions agree with TRBD1. The germline V gene encodes CDR1 SSHAT and CDR2 FNYEAQ (reference sequence). The CDR3 spans 15 residues. CDR3 residues: CASSPRDREFYEQYF. DNA of the CDR3: TGTGCTAGCAGCCCCCGGGACAGGGAATTTTACGAGCAGTACTTC.

The chain carries TRBV5-8 and TRBJ2-5; 10 nucleotides align to TRBD1. The CDR3 has 14 residues. After removal of 4 bases from V and 7 bases from J, the junction contained 7 bases not matched to a gene. Germline values: CDR1 SGHTS, CDR2 YDEGEE. The CDR3 DNA reads as TGTGCCAGCAGCCGGGGACAGGGGCAGGGGACCCAGTACTTC. As protein: CASSRGQGQGTQYF.

This rearrangement joins TRBV7-2 to TRBJ1-4; 8 nucleotides align to TRBD1. This CDR3 contains 17 residues. CDR1 is SGHTA and CDR2 is FQGNSA in the germline V gene. V was clipped by 7 bases and J by 5 bases; unmatched bases: 15. CDR3 nucleotides: TGTGCCAGCACCAACTTTGGGGGCAGGGGGCTGAATGAAAAACTGTTTTTT. Its translation: CASTNFGGRGLNEKLFF.

This chain connects TRBV9 to TRBJ1-1, with D perhaps TRBD1 (6 bases). This CDR3 spans 14 amino acids. V gave up 3 bases and J gave up 4 bases, with 13 bases separating them. CDR1 and CDR2 from the germline V gene are SGDLS and YYNGEE. CDR3 in amino acids: CASSAVQGSTEAFF. The CDR3 DNA follows: TGTGCCAGCAGCGCCGTCCAGGGGTCCACTGAAGCTTTCTTT.

On this clone: The same CDR3 is also encoded by other DNA sequences in this sample. The chain joins TRBV15 to TRBJ2-5, with D possibly TRBD2 on 6 matching bases. CDR3 length: 13 residues. Trimming pared 3 bases from V and 5 bases from J, leaving 10 bases between. CDR1 and CDR2 (germline): LNHNV, YYDKDF (reference sequence). The CDR3 DNA sequence: TGTGCCACCAGCAGGGGCCGGGGGGAGACCCAGTACTTC. This codes for CATSRGRGETQYF. Full variable domain (remainder filled in from reference TRBV15 and TRBJ2-5): DAMVIQNPRYQVTQFGKPVTLSCSQTLNHNVMYWYQQKSSQAPKLLFHYYDKDFNNEADTPDNFQSRRPNTSFCFLDIRSPGLGDTAMYLCATSRGRGETQYFGPGTRLLVL.

The rearrangement uses TRBV18 and TRBJ2-5; 9 bases match TRBD2. Germline trimming cut 3 bases from V and 5 bases from J; bases unmatched to any gene: 7. This CDR3 spans 15 amino acids. From germline, CDR1 is KGHSH and CDR2 LQKENI. DNA of the CDR3: TGTGCCAGCTCACCTCCCCGGACTAGCGCCGAGACCCAGTACTTC. Protein product: CASSPPRTSAETQYF.

The rearrangement joins TRBV14 to TRBJ2-1; D gene uncertain. CDR3 length equals 15 residues. The V end was cut by 0 bases, the J end by 4 bases, with 10 bases between. CDR1 and CDR2 from the germline V gene are SGHDN and FVKESK. For the CDR3, the DNA is TGTGCCAGCAGCCAAGAGCCATTCGGGTACAATGAGCAGTTCTTC. Its protein product is CASSQEPFGYNEQFF.

J is TRBJ1-2 and V is TRBV19, with D possibly TRBD1 on 6 matching bases. The V end was cut by 6 bases, the J end by 2 bases, with 16 bases between. The CDR3 runs 15 residues. The V gene's germline CDR1 is LNHDA and CDR2 SQIVND (reference sequence). The CDR3 nucleotides are TGTGCCAGTAGAGCACTATACAGGGAGAACTATGGCTACACCTTC. This codes for CASRALYRENYGYTF. The entire variable domain, with the rest obtained from reference TRBV19 and TRBJ1-2, is as follows: DGGITQSPKYLFRKEGQNVTLSCEQNLNHDAMYWYRQDPGQGLRLIYYSQIVNDFQKGDIAEGYSVSREKKESFPLTVTSAQKNPTAFYLCASRALYRENYGYTFGSGTRLTVV.

This chain connects TRBV4-2 to TRBJ1-4; TRBD1 matches 7 bases. Unmatched junction bases numbered 16, after V lost 10 bases and J lost 5 bases. The CDR3 is made up of 16 amino acids. CDR1 LGHNA and CDR2 YNFKEQ come from the germline V gene. CDR3 sequence: CATSRTGTEKNEKLFF. The CDR3 DNA sequence: TGTGCCACCAGTAGAACTGGGACAGAAAAAAATGAAAAACTGTTTTTT.

This chain links TRBV19 with TRBJ2-3, with a weak D call TRBD2 (6 bases). V lost 5 bases to trimming and J lost 2 bases, with 26 bases between them. The V gene's germline CDR1 is LNHDA and CDR2 SQIVND (reference sequence). The CDR3 spans 19 residues. This CDR3 is CASSRVIGRAGGVTDTQYF. For the CDR3, the DNA is TGTGCCAGTAGTCGAGTTATTGGTCGGGCAGGAGGGGTCACAGATACGCAGTATTTT.

The J gene is TRBJ1-4, the V gene TRBV9; TRBD1 aligns across 7 bases. Germline values: CDR1 SGDLS, CDR2 YYNGEE. This CDR3 contains 17 residues. V dropped 0 bases and J dropped 0; count of bases not matched to a gene: 5. The CDR3 bases are TGTGCCAGCAGCGTAGGGACAGGCACTGCAACTAATGAAAAACTGTTTTTT. Translating it yields CASSVGTGTATNEKLFF.

The chain recombines TRBV20-1 with TRBJ2-5; D may be TRBD2 (5 bases). V was shortened by 5 bases and J by 9 bases, with 10 bases between the two germline ends. CDR3 length: 10 amino acids. Germline CDR1 is DFQATT and CDR2 is SNEGSKA (reference sequence). The CDR3 bases are TGCAGTGCTTTCGCCGGGGCCCAGTACTTC. This translates into CSAFAGAQYF.

The rearrangement uses TRBV5-1 and TRBJ2-7, with D maybe TRBD2 (6 bases). Looked up from germline, CDR1 is SGHRS and CDR2 is YFSETQ. Trimming took 1 base from V and 7 from J, leaving 18 bases between them. This CDR3 spans 15 amino acids. DNA of the CDR3: TGCGCCAGCAGCTTGAATGGGGGGTTCTACGAGGAGCAGTACTTC. It specifies CASSLNGGFYEEQYF.

V and J are TRBV19 and TRBJ2-6, with 10 bases lining up with TRBD1. After removal of 6 bases from V and 0 bases from J, the junction contained 5 bases not matched to a gene. Germline V gene sequence: CDR1 LNHDA, CDR2 SQIVND (reference sequence). This CDR3 is built from 17 residues. CDR3 sequence: CASRPTGGLSGANVLTF. The DNA for the CDR3 is TGTGCCAGTAGGCCGACAGGGGGCCTCTCTGGGGCCAACGTCCTGACTTTC.

V usage is TRBV25-1 and J usage is TRBJ2-5; 9 positions match TRBD1. V was pared by 6 bases and J by 5 bases, with 10 bases of the junction left unmatched. CDR3 size: 15 residues. Per the germline V gene, CDR1 is MGHDK and CDR2 is SYGVNS. CDR3 loop: CASSPRTGDEETQYF. In nucleotides, the CDR3 is TGTGCCAGCAGCCCCCGGACAGGGGACGAGGAGACCCAGTACTTC.

This chain uses TRBV4-1 with TRBJ1-5, with D unclear. The CDR3 runs 15 residues. V was clipped by 1 base and J by 2 bases, with 9 bases between them. Germline V gene lookup returns CDR1 MGHRA and CDR2 YSYEKL. The DNA of the CDR3 is TGCGCCAGCAGCCAAGGAGGTGTCGGCAATCAGCCCCAGCATTTT. It specifies CASSQGGVGNQPQHF.

This chain links TRBV10-2 with TRBJ1-5; weak D call: TRBD1 (6 bases). Germline CDR1 WSHSY, CDR2 SAAADI. The V end lost 6 bases, the J end lost 2 bases, and 14 bases lay between the germline ends. The CDR3 loop spans 15 amino acids. CDR3 sequence (DNA): TGCGCCAGCAGGGTGACAGGTGACGGCAATCAGCCCCAGCATTTT. Protein product: CASRVTGDGNQPQHF.

The V gene is TRBV28, the J gene TRBJ2-7, with a weak D call TRBD1 (5 bases). This CDR3 region has 13 residues. Trimming removed 6 bases from V and 3 bases from J, with 12 bases in between. The germline CDR1 and CDR2 sequences are MDHEN and SYDVKM. The CDR3 here is CASSLDRIYEQYF. The CDR3 nucleotides are TGTGCCAGCAGCCTTGACAGAATCTACGAGCAGTACTTC.